This TCR beta chain was sequenced during a study of graft-versus-host responses after intestinal transplantation. Study-wide findings and caveats: Allograft graft-versus-host to host-versus-graft clonal ratios ran high in patients with graft-donor T cell macrochimerism. Some GvH clones were seen earlier in gut or blood, suggesting intestinal origin. Early post-transplant HvG declines tracked with peak circulating GvH clone levels.

TCRdb keeps only in-frame clones here, not all; method: immunoSEQ multiplex PCR. The sample consists of around 99,000 clones, just over 90% of them appearing once. About this clone itself: Antigen unknown.

Trimming removed 3 bases from V and 8 bases from J; junction bases left unmatched: 10. This CDR3 is 15 amino acids long. Germline V gives CDR1 LGHNA, CDR2 YSLEER. The genes are TRBV4-3 and TRBJ1-2; 9 bases agree with TRBD1. The sample consisted of unstimulated CD8+ T cells sorted from spleen or lymph node cells, taken before intestinal transplant. This TCR derives from a human donor who received an intestinal transplant. CDR3 sequence reads: CASSQNVGQGYGYTF. The CDR3 DNA follows: TGCGCCAGCAGCCAGAATGTGGGACAGGGCTACGGCTACACCTTC.